This entry lists 3 T cell receptor beta chains sequenced from one sample in a study of T cells in Graves' hyperthyroidism and ophthalmopathy. RNA transcripts provided the source from which TCR beta CDR3 regions were amplified. Using the HTBI primer set, a first-round RT-PCR was run on the TCR CDR3. TCRdb itself ran the multiplex PCR reads through MiXCR, one entry per CDR3 protein. The sample includes roughly 280,000 distinct CDR3 sequences, approximately 15% of them seen just once. The sequenced sample was blood. All receptors come from a woman in her fifties or sixties with Graves' ophthalmopathy.

This clonotype was seen at least ten times. This chain uses TRBV5-1 with TRBJ2-7; D not certain. V was clipped by 4 bases and J by 5 bases, with 16 bases between them. Germline loops: CDR1 SGHRS, CDR2 YFSETQ. This CDR3 comprises 14 residues. The CDR3 loop is CASSPIATPNEQYF. DNA of the CDR3: TGCGCCAGCAGCCCCATCGCTACCCCCAACGAGCAGTACTTC.

This clonotype was found many times. V is TRBV20-1 and J is TRBJ2-1, with 10 bases lining up with TRBD2. CDR1 is DFQATT, CDR2 SNEGSKA, per germline (reference sequence). J lost 1 base, V lost 1 base, and 1 base had no gene match. The CDR3 loop spans 15 amino acids. The CDR3 region is CSARGTSGSYNEQFF. The CDR3 DNA reads as TGCAGTGCTAGAGGGACTAGCGGTTCCTACAATGAGCAGTTCTTC.

This clonotype was counted many times. This chain uses TRBV2 with TRBJ2-7; D is tentatively TRBD1 or TRBD2 (5 bases each). This CDR3 region has 14 residues. Germline CDR1 is SNHLY and CDR2 is FYNNEI. Trimming removed 4 bases from V and 0 bases from J, with 10 bases in between. CDR3 nucleotides: TGTGCCAGCAGTGGAGAGGGGCGCTCCTACGAGCAGTACTTC. Protein: CASSGEGRSYEQYF. Full variable domain (outside the CDR3, taken from reference TRBV2 and TRBJ2-7): EPEVTQTPSHQVTQMGQEVILRCVPISNHLYFYWYRQILGQKVEFLVSFYNNEISEKSEIFDDQFSVERPDGSNFTLKIRSTKLEDSAMYFCASSGEGRSYEQYFGPGTRLTVT.